This T cell receptor (beta chain) was profiled in a study of shared clonotypes between healthy human individuals. Libraries were prepared by immunoSEQ multiplex PCR; TCRdb keeps only in-frame clonotypes and omits some of them. The data show about 960,000 clones, around three quarters seen once. Investigators divided CD4+ cells into CD45RA+ naive and CD45RA-negative memory subsets. Trimming took off 4 bases at V and 2 bases at J, with 5 bases between the two ends. The germline gives CDR1 SNHLY, CDR2 FYNNEI. This CDR3 is 13 amino acids long. The source material was memory CD4+ T cells sorted from blood. Subset meaning: CD45RA-negative fraction. This TCR came from a young man in good health. The chain employs TRBV2 and TRBJ1-4; a weak D match, TRBD1 (5 bases). CDR3 sequence reads: CASSGQTNEKLFF. The CDR3 nucleotides are TGTGCCAGCAGTGGACAGACTAATGAAAAACTGTTTTTT.